This TCR beta chain is from a study of T cell responses to AZD1222 COVID-19 vaccine. Details on this clone: The antigen is undetermined.

The ends lost 6 bases at V and 2 bases at J; junction bases unmatched: 4. Germline values: CDR1 MNHEY, CDR2 SMNVEV (reference sequence). CDR3 size: 14 residues. Second-dose intervals near 4 or 12 weeks were combined. Repertoires were generated with immunoSEQ multiplex PCR, while TCRdb's copy carries only in-frame clones and drops some. Of fewer than 200,000 clones in the sample, approximately 89% were seen once. Study outcomes and limitations: Baseline seropositivity characterized only a handful of AZD1222 recipients. A rise in Spike-specific TCR breadth and depth followed two AZD1222 doses. Possibly, clonal diversity was underestimated; donors were largely white British and included more females.

This chain uses TRBV27 with TRBJ2-7, with 10 bases matching TRBD2. The TCR comes from an adult who received the AZD1222 COVID-19 vaccine. The specimen was peripheral blood, collected 28 days after the second AZD1222 dose. The CDR3 reads CASSPSGGPYEQYF. In DNA form, the CDR3 reads TGTGCCAGCAGCCCTAGCGGGGGCCCCTACGAGCAGTACTTC.